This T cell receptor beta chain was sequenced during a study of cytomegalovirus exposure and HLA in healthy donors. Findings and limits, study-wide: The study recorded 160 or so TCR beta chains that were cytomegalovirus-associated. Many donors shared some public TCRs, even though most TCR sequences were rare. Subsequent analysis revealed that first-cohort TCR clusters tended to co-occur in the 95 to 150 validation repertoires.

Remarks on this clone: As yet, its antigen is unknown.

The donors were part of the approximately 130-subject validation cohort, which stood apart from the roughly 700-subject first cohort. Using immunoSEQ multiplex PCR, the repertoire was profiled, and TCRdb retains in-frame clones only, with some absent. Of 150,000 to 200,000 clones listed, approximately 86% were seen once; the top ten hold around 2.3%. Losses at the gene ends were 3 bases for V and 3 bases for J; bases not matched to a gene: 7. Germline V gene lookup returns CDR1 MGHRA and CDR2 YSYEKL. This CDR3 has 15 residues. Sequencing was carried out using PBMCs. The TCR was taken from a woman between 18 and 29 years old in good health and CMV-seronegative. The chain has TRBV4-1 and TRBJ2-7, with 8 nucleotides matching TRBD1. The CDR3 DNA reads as TGCGCCAGCAGCCACGGGACAGGCCCTTACTACGAGCAGTACTTC. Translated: CASSHGTGPYYEQYF.